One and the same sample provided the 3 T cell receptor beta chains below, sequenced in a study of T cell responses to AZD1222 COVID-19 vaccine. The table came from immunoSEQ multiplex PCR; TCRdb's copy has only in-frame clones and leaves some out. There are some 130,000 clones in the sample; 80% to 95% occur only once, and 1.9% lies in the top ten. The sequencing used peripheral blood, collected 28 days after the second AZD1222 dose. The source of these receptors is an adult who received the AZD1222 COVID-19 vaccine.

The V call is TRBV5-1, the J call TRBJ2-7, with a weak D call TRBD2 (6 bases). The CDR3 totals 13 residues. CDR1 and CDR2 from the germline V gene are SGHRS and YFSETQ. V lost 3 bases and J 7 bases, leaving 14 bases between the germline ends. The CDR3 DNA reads TGCGCCAGCAGCTCGGCGGGGTACCAAGAGCAGTACTTC. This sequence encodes CASSSAGYQEQYF.

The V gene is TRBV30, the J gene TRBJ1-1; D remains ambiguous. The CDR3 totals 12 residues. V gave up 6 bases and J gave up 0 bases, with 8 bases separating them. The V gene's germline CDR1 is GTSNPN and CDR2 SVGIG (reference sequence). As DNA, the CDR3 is TGTGCCTGCCAGCCAATGAACACTGAAGCTTTCTTT. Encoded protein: CACQPMNTEAFF.

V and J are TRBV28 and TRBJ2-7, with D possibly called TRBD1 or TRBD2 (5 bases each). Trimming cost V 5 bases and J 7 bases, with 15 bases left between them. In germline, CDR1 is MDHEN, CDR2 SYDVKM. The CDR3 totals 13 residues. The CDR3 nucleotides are TGTGCCAGCAGTACCCACCAGGGAGATGAGCAGTACGTC. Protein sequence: CASSTHQGDEQYV.